The 29 T cell receptor beta chains below all came from one sample that was sequenced in a study of blood T cell repertoires in COVID-19. Sequencing used immunoSEQ multiplex PCR; TCRdb keeps in-frame clones, though not all of them. The repertoire holds 470,000 or so clones, with about 85% as singletons. Sequenced input: PBMCs or T cells enriched from blood (not recorded which). The receptors derive from a woman between 18 and 29 years old with acute COVID-19.

This clone was counted a few times. CDR3 coding DNA: TGTGCCAGCAGCCCTAAGGGGGCTAGTCGAGCCTTCCAAGAGACCCAGTACTTC. As protein: CASSPKGASRAFQETQYF. This chain connects TRBV2 to TRBJ2-5, with 7 bases that match TRBD1. V gave up 6 bases and J gave up 1 base; unmatched junction bases: 17. In germline, CDR1 is SNHLY, CDR2 FYNNEI. This CDR3 is 18 amino acids long.

This rearrangement joins TRBV9 to TRBJ2-7; 8 nucleotides agree with TRBD1. Unmatched junction bases numbered 4, after V lost 3 bases and J lost 2 bases. Germline V gene lookup returns CDR1 SGDLS and CDR2 YYNGEE. CDR3 size: 14 residues. The CDR3 coding sequence is TGTGCCAGCAGCGAGACAGGGGTGGCCTACGAGCAGTACTTC. Its protein product is CASSETGVAYEQYF.

The J gene is TRBJ1-5, the V gene TRBV27; D remains unclear. Trimming cost V 5 bases and J 2 bases, with 10 bases left between them. The CDR3 loop spans 14 amino acids. In germline, CDR1 is MNHEY, CDR2 SMNVEV (reference sequence). CDR3 DNA sequence: TGTGCCAGCAGTCCCGCCGGAGGCAATCAGCCCCAGCATTTT. Its translation is CASSPAGGNQPQHF.

This chain connects TRBV10-1 to TRBJ1-1; 7 bases map to TRBD1. The CDR3 is 13 amino acids. CDR1 is WNHNN, CDR2 SYGVQD, per germline (reference sequence). Germline trimming cut 2 bases from V and 6 bases from J; bases unmatched to any gene: 3. In DNA, the CDR3 is TGCGCCAGCAGTGAGAACAGGGGATCTGAAGCTTTCTTT. Translating it yields CASSENRGSEAFF.

The J gene is TRBJ1-6, the V gene TRBV4-3; D is uncertain. The CDR3 has 14 residues. Germline lookup yields CDR1 LGHNA and CDR2 YSLEER. The V end lost 0 bases, the J end lost 8 bases, and 8 bases lay between the germline ends. For the CDR3, the DNA is TGCGCCAGCAGCCAAGAGATCGGTTATTCACCCCTCCACTTT. Translation: CASSQEIGYSPLHF.

J is TRBJ2-7 and V is TRBV15; a weak D match, TRBD2 (7 bases). Germline assignment: CDR1 LNHNV and CDR2 YYDKDF (reference sequence). The V end lost 1 base, the J end lost 4 bases, and 14 bases lay between the germline ends. The CDR3 contains 15 residues. The CDR3 here is CATSRGGGARYEQYF. CDR3 bases: TGTGCCACCAGCAGAGGTGGGGGGGCCAGGTACGAGCAGTACTTC.

Here the CDR3 DNA reads TGTGCCAGCACCCCACCCGGACAGGGGGGGGAAAAACTGTTTTTT. Translation: CASTPPGQGGEKLFF. V gene TRBV28 combines with J gene TRBJ1-4; 10 positions agree with TRBD1. With 7 bases clipped from V and 8 bases from J, the junction kept 10 bases outside the gene matches. The CDR3 is made up of 15 amino acids. Germline V gives CDR1 MDHEN, CDR2 SYDVKM. The full variable domain, in which reference TRBV28 and TRBJ1-4 provide the parts outside the CDR3, is DVKVTQSSRYLVKRTGEKVFLECVQDMDHENMFWYRQDPGLGLRLIYFSYDVKMKEKGDIPEGYSVSREKKERFSLILESASTNQTSMYLCASTPPGQGGEKLFFGSGTQLSVL.

The chain employs TRBV4-1 and TRBJ1-3, with D tentatively TRBD1 (5 bases). V lost 1 base, J lost 4 bases, and 17 bases lay in between. CDR3 length: 17 amino acids. Germline V gene lookup returns CDR1 MGHRA and CDR2 YSYEKL. The CDR3 loop is CASSQVPTQGFGNTIYF. The DNA of the CDR3 is TGCGCCAGCAGCCAAGTACCCACTCAGGGTTTCGGAAACACCATATATTTT.

J is TRBJ1-2 and V is TRBV15; 7 bases map to TRBD1. V was pared by 0 bases and J by 9 bases, with 7 bases of the junction left unmatched. The length of the CDR3 is 14 residues. Germline V gene sequence: CDR1 LNHNV, CDR2 YYDKDF (reference sequence). DNA for the CDR3: TGTGCCACCAGCAGAGATCGACAGGGAAGGAGCTACACCTTC. Protein: CATSRDRQGRSYTF. Complete variable domain (other parts from reference TRBV15 and TRBJ1-2): DAMVIQNPRYQVTQFGKPVTLSCSQTLNHNVMYWYQQKSSQAPKLLFHYYDKDFNNEADTPDNFQSRRPNTSFCFLDIRSPGLGDTAMYLCATSRDRQGRSYTFGSGTRLTVV.

The gene calls are TRBV6-5 and TRBJ2-2; 7 bases are a match to TRBD1. With 4 bases clipped from V and 7 bases from J, the junction kept 9 bases outside the gene matches. Germline loops: CDR1 MNHEY, CDR2 SVGAGI. There are 15 residues in the CDR3. CDR3 DNA sequence: TGTGCCAGCAGTTCCACAGGGGAAGCCGGCGGGGAGCTGTTTTTT. Amino acid sequence: CASSSTGEAGGELFF.

This chain connects TRBV28 to TRBJ1-5; the D is unclear. Germline V CDR1 and CDR2: MDHEN, SYDVKM. The length of the CDR3 is 13 residues. The V end was cut by 6 bases, the J end by 7 bases, with 13 bases between. DNA for the CDR3: TGTGCCAGCAGACCGGACGGGGAGCAGCCCCAGCATTTT. Protein: CASRPDGEQPQHF. The full variable domain, in which reference TRBV28 and TRBJ1-5 provide the parts outside the CDR3, is DVKVTQSSRYLVKRTGEKVFLECVQDMDHENMFWYRQDPGLGLRLIYFSYDVKMKEKGDIPEGYSVSREKKERFSLILESASTNQTSMYLCASRPDGEQPQHFGDGTRLSIL.

This chain joins TRBV20-1 and TRBJ1-1; D unclear. This CDR3 is 11 amino acids long. Germline assignment: CDR1 DFQATT and CDR2 SNEGSKA (reference sequence). V shed 3 bases and J shed 5 bases, with 7 bases lying between them. The chain's CDR3 is CSASLRTEAFF. The CDR3 DNA reads TGCAGTGCTAGCCTCCGGACTGAAGCTTTCTTT.

This clone has a single count. V is TRBV2 and J is TRBJ2-5; 7 bases are shared with TRBD2. The V segment lost 10 bases and the J segment 5 bases; nucleotides outside the gene matches: 10. The CDR3 spans 13 residues. Germline V gives CDR1 SNHLY, CDR2 FYNNEI. The CDR3 coding sequence is TGTGCCAACGCTTTGAGCGGGAAGGAGACCCAGTACTTC. Protein: CANALSGKETQYF.

The chain employs TRBV19 and TRBJ1-2, with a tentative D call TRBD1 (5 bases). The CDR3 has 15 amino acids. V gave up 6 bases and J gave up 3 bases, with 17 bases separating them. Looked up from germline, CDR1 is LNHDA and CDR2 is SQIVND (reference sequence). CDR3 sequence (DNA): TGTGCCAGTAGATCCCTCGACAGCCTTGACTATGGCTACACCTTC. Translating it yields CASRSLDSLDYGYTF.

The chain uses TRBV12-5 and TRBJ2-2, with 7 bases matching TRBD2. CDR1 and CDR2 (germline): LGHNT, FRNRAP. Germline trimming cut 5 bases from V and 5 bases from J; bases unmatched to any gene: 11. The CDR3 totals 16 residues. CDR3 bases: TGTGCTAGTGGTGTTCCCTCGGGGACTAATACCGGGGAGCTGTTTTTT. Protein: CASGVPSGTNTGELFF.

The CDR3 region has the DNA TGTGCCAGCAGCCTCGACAGCACCGGGGAGCTGTTTTTT. Translation: CASSLDSTGELFF. The chain employs TRBV2 and TRBJ2-2, with a possible D match to TRBD1 (5 bases). The V gene's germline CDR1 is SNHLY and CDR2 FYNNEI. The CDR3 totals 13 residues. V lost 6 bases, J lost 4 bases, and 9 bases lay in between.

The chain uses TRBV19 and TRBJ2-7; 7 nucleotides agree with TRBD1. Germline V CDR1 and CDR2: LNHDA, SQIVND (reference sequence). V was clipped by 3 bases and J by 2 bases; unmatched bases: 7. The CDR3 covers 15 residues. For the CDR3, the DNA is TGTGCCAGTAGTATCGAGACAGGGTGGCCCTACGAGCAGTACTTC. Its protein product is CASSIETGWPYEQYF.

The chain joins TRBV9 to TRBJ2-1; D possibly corresponds to TRBD2 (5 bases). There are 13 residues in the CDR3. Germline CDR1 SGDLS, CDR2 YYNGEE. Trimming took 2 bases from V and 9 from J, leaving 12 bases between them. CDR3 region: CASSVAGVTEQFF. The CDR3 DNA sequence: TGTGCCAGCAGCGTGGCCGGGGTCACTGAGCAGTTCTTC.

The chain carries TRBV11-2 and TRBJ2-3; 11 bases agree with TRBD1. Trimming took 2 bases from V and 0 from J; bases not matched to a gene: 4. Germline V gene sequence: CDR1 SGHAT, CDR2 FQNNGV. This CDR3 region has 17 residues. The CDR3 spells CASSLRDRGSSTDTQYF. The CDR3 DNA sequence: TGTGCCAGCAGCTTAAGGGACAGGGGGAGTAGCACAGATACGCAGTATTTT.

V is TRBV4-1 and J is TRBJ2-7, with TRBD1 matching 11 bases. V trimming: 3 bases; J trimming: 7 bases; junction bases outside the gene matches: 8. CDR1 is MGHRA and CDR2 is YSYEKL in the germline V gene. CDR3 length equals 15 residues. DNA for the CDR3: TGCGCCAGCAGCCAGAATATCCGGGACAGGGGGGAGCAGTACTTC. Amino acids: CASSQNIRDRGEQYF.

The gene calls are TRBV9 and TRBJ2-5, with 11 bases identical to TRBD2. The V gene end was trimmed by 3 bases and the J gene end by 5 bases; junction bases not matched to a gene: 6. Germline loops: CDR1 SGDLS, CDR2 YYNGEE. The CDR3 contains 15 residues. DNA for the CDR3: TGTGCCAGCAGCGGTCTAGCGGGAGGTACGGAGACCCAGTACTTC. It codes for CASSGLAGGTETQYF.

The gene calls are TRBV19 and TRBJ2-1; 11 bases map to TRBD2. CDR3 size: 17 residues. Losses at the gene ends were 7 bases for V and 1 base for J; bases not matched to a gene: 9. Germline V gene lookup returns CDR1 LNHDA and CDR2 SQIVND (reference sequence). CDR3 sequence: CASKSLAGGRSYNEQFF. The DNA of the CDR3 is TGTGCCAGTAAAAGCCTAGCGGGGGGCCGTTCCTACAATGAGCAGTTCTTC.

This rearrangement joins TRBV29-1 to TRBJ1-1; 9 nucleotides agree with TRBD1. The CDR3 is 13 amino acids. The V gene's germline CDR1 is SQVTM and CDR2 ANQGSEA. Unmatched junction bases numbered 2, after V lost 4 bases and J lost 2 bases. The CDR3 sequence: CSVADRGNTEAFF. The DNA for the CDR3 is TGCAGCGTTGCGGACAGGGGAAACACTGAAGCTTTCTTT.

The CDR3 protein is CASSLDSLASSTDTQYF. The CDR3 nucleotides read TGTGCCAGCAGCTTAGATTCGCTAGCGAGCAGCACAGATACGCAGTATTTT. This chain uses TRBV11-2 with TRBJ2-3; a possible D gene is TRBD2 (6 bases). The length of the CDR3 is 17 residues. Germline V gene sequence: CDR1 SGHAT, CDR2 FQNNGV. The germline V and J ends were trimmed by 0 bases and 0 bases, with 13 bases remaining between them.

This clone occurred a few times. This rearrangement joins TRBV3-1 (or the pseudogene TRBV3-2) to TRBJ1-4, with D uncertain. Germline CDR1 and CDR2: LGHDT and YNNKEL (reference sequence). Trimming took off 1 base at V and 8 bases at J, with 2 bases between the two ends. CDR3 length: 11 residues. CDR3 residues: CASSQAEKLFF. Written as DNA, the CDR3 is TGTGCCAGCAGCCAAGCGGAAAAACTGTTTTTT.

The chain couples TRBV19 to TRBJ2-3, with a weak D call TRBD1 (6 bases). The CDR3 covers 14 residues. Germline CDR1 and CDR2: LNHDA and SQIVND (reference sequence). The V gene lost 3 bases and the J gene lost 4 bases, with 11 bases spanning the gap. For the CDR3, the DNA is TGTGCCAGTAGTATGTGGAAGGGGGCAGATACGCAGTATTTT. This sequence encodes CASSMWKGADTQYF.

This clone was seen a single time. This chain uses TRBV27 with TRBJ1-1; the D gene is possibly TRBD1 (5 bases). Trimming stripped 5 bases from V and 0 bases from J, with 13 bases between. The CDR3 totals 15 residues. Germline CDR1 reads MNHEY; CDR2 reads SMNVEV (reference sequence). DNA of the CDR3: TGTGCCAGCAGTGGAACGACAGAGTTGAACACTGAAGCTTTCTTT. It translates to CASSGTTELNTEAFF.

The rearrangement links TRBV4-1 to TRBJ2-1; 15 bases fit TRBD2. The V gene's germline CDR1 is MGHRA and CDR2 YSYEKL. The junction had 1 base not matched to a gene; V was cut back by 1 base and J by 6 bases. The CDR3 totals 16 residues. The CDR3 protein is CASSQGTSGGGNEQFF. The CDR3 nucleotides read TGCGCCAGCAGCCAAGGGACTAGCGGGGGGGGCAATGAGCAGTTCTTC.

This chain joins TRBV7-8 and TRBJ1-1; 8 nucleotides agree with TRBD1. The germline V gene has CDR1 SGHVS and CDR2 FQNEAQ. The CDR3 covers 15 residues. The junction had 5 bases not matched to a gene; V was cut back by 4 bases and J by 1 base. The CDR3 reads CASSSSGGQNTEAFF. The CDR3 DNA follows: TGTGCCAGCAGCTCGTCAGGGGGCCAGAACACTGAAGCTTTCTTT.